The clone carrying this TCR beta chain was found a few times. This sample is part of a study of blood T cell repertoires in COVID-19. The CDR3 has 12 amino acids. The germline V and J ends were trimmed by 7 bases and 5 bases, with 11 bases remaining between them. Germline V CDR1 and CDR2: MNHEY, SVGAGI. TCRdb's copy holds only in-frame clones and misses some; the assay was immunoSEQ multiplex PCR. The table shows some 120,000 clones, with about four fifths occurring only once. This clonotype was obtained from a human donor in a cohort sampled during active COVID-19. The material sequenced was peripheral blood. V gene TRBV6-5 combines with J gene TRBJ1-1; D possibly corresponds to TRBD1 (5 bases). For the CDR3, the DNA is TGTGCCAGCACCCTGGGGGGGACTGAAGCTTTCTTT. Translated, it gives CASTLGGTEAFF.